This T cell receptor (beta chain) stems from a study of cytomegalovirus exposure and HLA in healthy donors. The PCR had 60 Vbeta and 13 Jbeta primers. TCRdb's table, derived via immunoSEQ multiplex PCR, lists solely in-frame clones and lacks some. The table lists more than 55,000 clones, with roughly 5% in the top ten. General study findings and limits: Presence/absence results assume similar sequencing depth per donor, which may not hold.

Of note for this clone: Its antigen is unidentified.

The TCR was taken from a woman in her forties in good health and CMV-seropositive. The specimen was PBMCs.

The CDR3 sequence: CTSSQVGLAGQETQYF. The CDR3 region has the DNA TGCACCAGCAGCCAAGTGGGACTAGCGGGACAAGAGACCCAGTACTTC. This chain uses TRBV1 with TRBJ2-5; TRBD2 was called by the table and not checked on the DNA. TRBV1 is noted as a pseudogene. The CDR3 has 16 amino acids.